These 32 T cell receptor beta chains share one sample of origin, sequenced in a study of OX40 agonist ivuxolimab in advanced cancers. The method was immunoSEQ multiplex PCR; TCRdb's version includes in-frame clones alone and lacks a portion of them. The data hold about 81,000 clones, with about 93% observed a single time. Material: CD4+ or CD8+ T cells sorted from blood, obtained in a trial of the OX40 agonist ivuxolimab. Every receptor here comes from an adult with an advanced solid tumor such as melanoma, head and neck, liver or kidney cancer.

This chain links TRBV4-2 with TRBJ2-7; TRBD1 matches 8 bases. Germline CDR1 reads LGHNA; CDR2 reads YNFKEQ. The J segment lost 5 bases and the V segment lost 0 bases, leaving 15 bases of the junction unmatched. This CDR3 is 18 amino acids long. In DNA form, the CDR3 reads TGTGCCAGCAGCCAAGACGACAGGGGCCCATTCCTTGACAACGAGCAGTACTTC. This encodes CASSQDDRGPFLDNEQYF.

The V call is TRBV28, the J call TRBJ1-4; D perhaps matches TRBD1 (6 bases). Germline-derived CDR1 and CDR2 are MDHEN and SYDVKM. With 7 bases removed from V and 13 bases from J, the gap between germline ends came to 19 bases. This CDR3 is built from 13 residues. In nucleotides, the CDR3 is TGTGCCAGCAAAGACAGGTCGAAACGGCGACTGTTTTTT. Its translation is CASKDRSKRRLFF.

The rearrangement uses TRBV9 and TRBJ2-1, with D perhaps matching TRBD2 (5 bases). The V gene lost 0 bases and the J gene lost 0 bases, with 10 bases spanning the gap. The CDR3 totals 16 residues. CDR1 and CDR2 (germline): SGDLS, YYNGEE. This CDR3 reads CASSVDGESSYNEQFF. The CDR3 bases are TGTGCCAGCAGCGTAGATGGGGAGAGCTCCTACAATGAGCAGTTCTTC. The whole variable domain, remainder taken from reference TRBV9 and TRBJ2-1, is DSGVTQTPKHLITATGQRVTLRCSPRSGDLSVYWYQQSLDQGLQFLIQYYNGEERAKGNILERFSAQQFPDLHSELNLSSLELGDSALYFCASSVDGESSYNEQFFGPGTRLTVL.

This sequence joins TRBV7-6 and TRBJ2-7; 10 bases line up with TRBD1. This CDR3 has 14 amino acids. The trim removed 5 bases at V and 2 bases at J, leaving 3 bases unmatched. In germline, CDR1 is SGHVS, CDR2 FNYEAQ. The CDR3 protein is CASSQGQGAYEQYF. The CDR3 nucleotides are TGTGCCAGCAGCCAAGGACAGGGGGCCTACGAGCAGTACTTC.

V usage is TRBV30 and J usage is TRBJ1-2; TRBD1 agrees at 7 bases. V lost 6 bases to trimming and J lost 4 bases; unmatched junction nucleotides: 5. Germline lookup yields CDR1 GTSNPN and CDR2 SVGIG (reference sequence). This CDR3 has 12 amino acids. As DNA, the CDR3 is TGTGCCTGTTTTGACAGGGTCTATGGCTACACCTTC. Its translation: CACFDRVYGYTF.

The rearrangement joins TRBV10-3 to TRBJ2-7, with a tentative D call TRBD1 (6 bases). There are 15 residues in the CDR3. V shed 1 base and J shed 1 base, with 11 bases lying between them. Germline CDR1 is ENHRY and CDR2 is SYGVKD. DNA for the CDR3: TGTGCCATCAGTGAGTTCCTGACAGGATCCTACGAGCAGTACTTC. This sequence encodes CAISEFLTGSYEQYF.

This sequence joins TRBV15 and TRBJ1-1; 7 nucleotides line up with TRBD1. The ends lost 0 bases at V and 0 bases at J; junction bases unmatched: 4. Germline CDR1 LNHNV, CDR2 YYDKDF (reference sequence). This CDR3 comprises 16 residues. The CDR3 DNA sequence: TGTGCCACCAGCAGAGATTTACAGGGGATGAACACTGAAGCTTTCTTT. Protein: CATSRDLQGMNTEAFF. Combining the CDR3 with reference TRBV15 and TRBJ1-1 gives the whole variable domain DAMVIQNPRYQVTQFGKPVTLSCSQTLNHNVMYWYQQKSSQAPKLLFHYYDKDFNNEADTPDNFQSRRPNTSFCFLDIRSPGLGDTAMYLCATSRDLQGMNTEAFFGQGTRLTVV.

V is TRBV5-4 and J is TRBJ2-1; D may correspond to TRBD1 or TRBD2 (5 bases each). Trimming cost V 0 bases and J 1 base, with 11 bases left between them. The CDR3 has 16 residues. From germline, CDR1 is SGHNT and CDR2 YYREEE (reference sequence). This CDR3 is CASSLGLGASYNEQFF. In nucleotides, the CDR3 is TGTGCCAGCAGCTTGGGGCTCGGGGCTTCCTACAATGAGCAGTTCTTC.

This clone has only one observation. This CDR3 reads CASSLGWAAPNTYGYTF. The CDR3 DNA reads as TGTGCCAGCAGCTTAGGGTGGGCGGCTCCCAATACCTATGGCTACACCTTC. This chain links TRBV7-9 with TRBJ1-2; D is uncertain. The CDR3 sequence is 17 residues long. Germline lookup yields CDR1 SEHNR and CDR2 FQNEAQ (reference sequence). V lost 1 base, J lost 4 bases, and 19 bases lay in between.

The chain is built from TRBV27 and TRBJ1-6, with D perhaps matching TRBD1 (5 bases). Germline V gene lookup returns CDR1 MNHEY and CDR2 SMNVEV (reference sequence). The CDR3 is 14 residues long. V was trimmed by 3 bases and J by 9 bases, leaving 12 bases between them. CDR3 nucleotides: TGTGCCAGCAGTTTTGGGGGGAGGGGTTCACCCCTCCACTTT. Protein product: CASSFGGRGSPLHF.

This chain connects TRBV14 to TRBJ1-4; the D gene is possibly TRBD1 (5 bases). The germline V gene has CDR1 SGHDN and CDR2 FVKESK. The CDR3 covers 16 residues. Trimming removed 0 bases from V and 5 bases from J, with 13 bases in between. DNA of the CDR3: TGTGCCAGCAGCCAAGATCGAGCGGGACCCAATGAAAAACTGTTTTTT. This encodes CASSQDRAGPNEKLFF.

The gene calls are TRBV4-1 and TRBJ2-5, with D unclear. This CDR3 spans 16 amino acids. CDR1 is MGHRA, CDR2 YSYEKL, per germline. Trimming cost V 0 bases and J 7 bases, with 18 bases left between them. CDR3 loop: CASSQEYSIQGGTQYF. CDR3 DNA: TGCGCCAGCAGCCAAGAGTATAGCATACAAGGTGGGACCCAGTACTTC.

The chain employs TRBV7-9 and TRBJ2-7; the match to TRBD1 covers 10 bases. V gave up 5 bases and J gave up 0 bases; unmatched junction bases: 4. This CDR3 has 15 amino acids. Looked up from germline, CDR1 is SEHNR and CDR2 is FQNEAQ (reference sequence). The CDR3: CASSEGQGTSYEQYF. CDR3 nucleotide sequence: TGTGCCAGCAGCGAGGGACAGGGGACCTCCTACGAGCAGTACTTC. Filled out from reference TRBV7-9 and TRBJ2-7, the complete variable domain reads DTGVSQNPRHKITKRGQNVTFRCDPISEHNRLYWYRQTLGQGPEFLTYFQNEAQLEKSRLLSDRFSAERPKGSFSTLEIQRTEQGDSAMYLCASSEGQGTSYEQYFGPGTRLTVT.

The gene calls are TRBV5-1 and TRBJ2-1; D ambiguous. Looked up from germline, CDR1 is SGHRS and CDR2 is YFSETQ. CDR3 size: 12 residues. Trimming took off 2 bases at V and 7 bases at J, with 7 bases between the two ends. This CDR3 reads CASSFSWNEQFF. The CDR3 region has the DNA TGCGCCAGCAGCTTTTCTTGGAATGAGCAGTTCTTC.

This chain links TRBV28 with TRBJ1-5; D gene ambiguous. Germline CDR1 and CDR2: MDHEN and SYDVKM. This CDR3 has 15 amino acids. Trimming cost V 2 bases and J 1 base, with 9 bases left between them. The CDR3 bases are TGTGCCAGCAGTTTAGTTCGACTGAGCAATCAGCCCCAGCATTTT. Protein: CASSLVRLSNQPQHF. Variable domain in full (rest from reference TRBV28 and TRBJ1-5): DVKVTQSSRYLVKRTGEKVFLECVQDMDHENMFWYRQDPGLGLRLIYFSYDVKMKEKGDIPEGYSVSREKKERFSLILESASTNQTSMYLCASSLVRLSNQPQHFGDGTRLSIL.

The chain is built from TRBV29-1 and TRBJ1-1, with D perhaps matching TRBD1 (5 bases). The CDR3 loop spans 12 amino acids. V was shortened by 5 bases and J by 3 bases, with 10 bases between the two germline ends. CDR1 and CDR2 (germline): SQVTM, ANQGSEA. This CDR3 is CSVWQGDTEAFF. The CDR3 DNA sequence: TGCAGCGTTTGGCAGGGAGACACTGAAGCTTTCTTT.

This chain uses TRBV7-8 with TRBJ1-5; weak D call: TRBD1 (5 bases). The germline CDR1 and CDR2 sequences are SGHVS and FQNEAQ. The CDR3 sequence is 17 residues long. Trimming removed 4 bases from V and 1 base from J, with 17 bases in between. DNA for the CDR3: TGTGCCAGCAGCTGGCTGCGGGGGGGAGGAAGCAATCAGCCCCAGCATTTT. This codes for CASSWLRGGGSNQPQHF.

Details on this clone: Other nucleotide sequences in the sample specify the same CDR3. The chain joins TRBV9 to TRBJ2-7, with D possibly called TRBD1 or TRBD2 (5 bases each). V was trimmed by 2 bases and J by 1 base, leaving 7 bases between them. Looked up from germline, CDR1 is SGDLS and CDR2 is YYNGEE. The CDR3 has 13 residues. The CDR3 spells CASSVGGSYEQYF. The CDR3, as DNA: TGTGCCAGCAGCGTTGGGGGTTCCTACGAGCAGTACTTC.

The rearrangement links TRBV6-5 to TRBJ2-1; 9 bases agree with TRBD1. V lost 5 bases to trimming and J lost 7 bases; unmatched junction nucleotides: 3. The CDR3 extends over 13 amino acids. Germline V gene lookup returns CDR1 MNHEY and CDR2 SVGAGI. The CDR3 coding sequence is TGTGCCAGCAGTGTAGGACAGGGGAATGAGCAGTTCTTC. It codes for CASSVGQGNEQFF.

The DNA of the CDR3 is TGCAGCGTGGCCGTCGGAGCGGCAACTCCCTCCTACGAGCAGTACTTC. This encodes CSVAVGAATPSYEQYF. The V call is TRBV29-1, the J call TRBJ2-7; tentatively, D is TRBD2 (5 bases). CDR3 size: 16 residues. The germline V gene has CDR1 SQVTM and CDR2 ANQGSEA. Trimming removed 6 bases from V and 0 bases from J, with 21 bases in between.

The chain joins TRBV6-5 to TRBJ1-4; 11 nucleotides align to TRBD1. The CDR3 has 16 amino acids. From germline, CDR1 is MNHEY and CDR2 SVGAGI. V was pared by 4 bases and J by 7 bases, with 8 bases of the junction left unmatched. CDR3 nucleotides: TGTGCCAGCAGTTCCCGTTGGACAGGGGGCTTTGAAAAACTGTTTTTT. Its protein product is CASSSRWTGGFEKLFF.

CDR3 nucleotide sequence: TGTGCCAGCAGCTTACTAGCGGCTAGCACAGATACGCAGTATTTT. It yields the protein CASSLLAASTDTQYF. The chain carries TRBV7-9 and TRBJ2-3; TRBD2 matches 7 bases. With V trimmed by 2 bases and J by 0 bases, 2 bases remained unmatched. Germline CDR1 reads SEHNR; CDR2 reads FQNEAQ (reference sequence). The CDR3 length is 15 residues.

This sequence joins TRBV6-5 and TRBJ1-5; D is uncertain. Deletions cut 0 bases from V and 4 bases from J, with 4 bases between. The CDR3 contains 13 residues. Germline V gene data show CDR1 as MNHEY and CDR2 as SVGAGI. CDR3 region: CASSYSPNQPQHF. CDR3 DNA: TGTGCCAGCAGTTACTCCCCAAATCAGCCCCAGCATTTT.

V gene TRBV7-8 combines with J gene TRBJ1-1; tentatively, D is TRBD1 (6 bases). Germline assignment: CDR1 SGHVS and CDR2 FQNEAQ. The CDR3 has 14 residues. Trimming took off 5 bases at V and 2 bases at J, with 12 bases between the two ends. CDR3 loop: CASSVGTPNTEAFF. The CDR3 coding sequence is TGTGCCAGCAGCGTCGGGACACCTAACACTGAAGCTTTCTTT.

CDR3 nucleotide sequence: TGCGCCAGCAGCCCCTGGGGGGGAGGGCCGAACGGGGAGCTGTTTTTT. This translates into CASSPWGGGPNGELFF. The V gene is TRBV4-1, the J gene TRBJ2-2; 7 nucleotides align to TRBD2. Looked up from germline, CDR1 is MGHRA and CDR2 is YSYEKL. After removal of 4 bases from V and 7 bases from J, the junction contained 12 bases not matched to a gene. The CDR3 is made up of 16 amino acids.

This rearrangement joins TRBV19 to TRBJ2-3; tentatively, D is TRBD2 (7 bases). This CDR3 has 20 residues. V lost 7 bases and J 0 bases, leaving 29 bases between the germline ends. Germline V gene data show CDR1 as LNHDA and CDR2 as SQIVND (reference sequence). CDR3 amino acids: CASTEGRGRLAETSTDTQYF. CDR3 nucleotides: TGTGCCAGTACCGAGGGGAGGGGGAGGCTAGCGGAGACTAGCACAGATACGCAGTATTTT.

CDR3 residues: CASSLEIGEADTQYF. CDR3 sequence (DNA): TGTGCCAGCAGTTTGGAGATCGGAGAGGCAGATACGCAGTATTTT. V and J are TRBV28 and TRBJ2-3, with D unresolved. Trimming pared 3 bases from V and 4 bases from J, leaving 14 bases between. The CDR3 sequence is 15 residues long. In germline, CDR1 is MDHEN, CDR2 SYDVKM. Based on the CDR3 plus reference TRBV28 and TRBJ2-3, the full variable domain is DVKVTQSSRYLVKRTGEKVFLECVQDMDHENMFWYRQDPGLGLRLIYFSYDVKMKEKGDIPEGYSVSREKKERFSLILESASTNQTSMYLCASSLEIGEADTQYFGPGTRLTVL.

The chain links TRBV19 to TRBJ2-7, with D tentatively TRBD1 or TRBD2 (5 bases each). The V gene's germline CDR1 is LNHDA and CDR2 SQIVND (reference sequence). V was clipped by 2 bases and J by 2 bases, with 13 bases between them. The CDR3 extends over 15 amino acids. The CDR3 sequence is CASSILRDGTYEQYF. CDR3 DNA sequence: TGTGCCAGTAGTATACTTCGGGACGGCACCTACGAGCAGTACTTC.

V is TRBV28 and J is TRBJ2-3; D is ambiguous. Per the germline V gene, CDR1 is MDHEN and CDR2 is SYDVKM. CDR3 length equals 14 residues. V was clipped by 3 bases and J by 1 base, with 8 bases between them. The CDR3 loop is CASSFELRTDTQYF. The CDR3, as DNA: TGTGCCAGCAGTTTTGAGCTTCGCACAGATACGCAGTATTTT.

The chain has TRBV27 and TRBJ2-1; 11 nucleotides match TRBD2. In germline, CDR1 is MNHEY, CDR2 SMNVEV (reference sequence). There are 16 residues in the CDR3. V was pared by 5 bases and J by 12 bases, with 15 bases of the junction left unmatched. The CDR3, as DNA: TGTGCCAGCAGTACGATCTTTAGCGGGAGGGCCGGGGGGCAGTTCTTC. Translating gives CASSTIFSGRAGGQFF.

The chain recombines TRBV4-3 with TRBJ1-2, with 7 bases fitting TRBD1. The CDR3 loop spans 15 amino acids. In germline, CDR1 is LGHNA, CDR2 YSLEER. Unmatched junction bases numbered 5, after V lost 1 base and J lost 3 bases. The CDR3 region is CASSQAGTAHYGYTF. CDR3 DNA sequence: TGCGCCAGCAGCCAAGCCGGGACAGCTCACTATGGCTACACCTTC.

This clone was seen a single time. The gene calls are TRBV11-2 and TRBJ1-2, with TRBD1 matching 7 bases. The germline V gene has CDR1 SGHAT and CDR2 FQNNGV. Trimming cost V 7 bases and J 4 bases; bases outside gene matches: 9. This CDR3 has 14 amino acids. The CDR3 loop reads CASTYSGGSYGYTF. CDR3 DNA sequence: TGTGCCAGCACGTACTCAGGGGGTAGCTATGGCTACACCTTC.